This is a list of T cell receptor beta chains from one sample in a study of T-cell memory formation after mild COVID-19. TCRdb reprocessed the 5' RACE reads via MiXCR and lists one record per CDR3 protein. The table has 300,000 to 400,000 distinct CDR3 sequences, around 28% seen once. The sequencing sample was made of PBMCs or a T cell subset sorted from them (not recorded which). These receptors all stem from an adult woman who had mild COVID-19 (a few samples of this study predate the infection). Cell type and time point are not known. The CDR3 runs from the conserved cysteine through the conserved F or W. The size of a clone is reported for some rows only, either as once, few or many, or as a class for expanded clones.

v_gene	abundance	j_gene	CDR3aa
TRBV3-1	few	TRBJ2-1	CASSQEGGVSYNEQFF
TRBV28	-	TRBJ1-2	CASSRNSLRLNYGYTF
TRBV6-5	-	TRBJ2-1	CASSPLEGSEQFF
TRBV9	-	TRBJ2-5	CASSVGEGTTQYF
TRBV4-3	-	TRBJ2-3	CASSQDRLRVDTQYF
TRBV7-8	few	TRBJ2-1	CASSSLETSGRANEQFF
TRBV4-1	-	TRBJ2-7	CASSPLFGSHEQYF
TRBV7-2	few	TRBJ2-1	CASSLEVSSYNEQFF
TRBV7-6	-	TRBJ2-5	CASSPGPLKTQYF
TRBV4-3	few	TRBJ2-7	CASSQGRELGAEQYF
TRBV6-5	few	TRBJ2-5	CASSFDSQETQYF
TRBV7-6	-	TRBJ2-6	CASSAPMYTLGANVLTF
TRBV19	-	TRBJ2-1	CASSIAWTSNEQFF
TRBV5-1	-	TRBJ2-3	CASTPGTGTDTQYF
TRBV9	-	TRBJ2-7	CASSVGQDPYEQYF
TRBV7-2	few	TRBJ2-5	CASSSGLVETQYF
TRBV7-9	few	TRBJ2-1	CASSRDVRGQFF
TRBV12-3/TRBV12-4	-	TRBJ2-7	CASSWEGNIPYEQYF